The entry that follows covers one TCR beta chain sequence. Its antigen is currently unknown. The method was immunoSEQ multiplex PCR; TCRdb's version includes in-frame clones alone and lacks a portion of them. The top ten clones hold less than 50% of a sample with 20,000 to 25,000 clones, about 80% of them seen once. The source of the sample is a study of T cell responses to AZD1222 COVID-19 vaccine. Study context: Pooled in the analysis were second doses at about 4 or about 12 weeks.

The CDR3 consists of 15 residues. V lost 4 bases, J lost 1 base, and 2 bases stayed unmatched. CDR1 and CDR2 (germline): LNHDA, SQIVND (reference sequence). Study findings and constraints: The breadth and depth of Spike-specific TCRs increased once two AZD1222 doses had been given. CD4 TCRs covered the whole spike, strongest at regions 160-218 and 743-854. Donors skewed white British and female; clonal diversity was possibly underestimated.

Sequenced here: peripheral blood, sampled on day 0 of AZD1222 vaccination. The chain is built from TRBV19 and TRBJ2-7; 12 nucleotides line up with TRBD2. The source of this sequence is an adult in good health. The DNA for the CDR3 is TGTGCCAGTAGTACCCTAGCGGGGGGGTCCTACGAGCAGTACTTC. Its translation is CASSTLAGGSYEQYF.